The 30 T cell receptor beta chains given below trace back to one sample, sequenced in a study of a mutant IDH1 vaccine in newly diagnosed glioma (dated by TCRdb to the early 2020s). Which antigens these TCRs recognize remains unknown. The time point label, as the study defines it: week 47, end of study. Each vaccine dose was 300 ug of a 20-mer mutant IDH1 peptide in Montanide, given subcutaneously with topical imiquimod. Libraries were constructed by the immunoSEQ multiplex PCR assay. What TCRdb holds here is the immuneACCESS table cut down to in-frame rearrangements. Part of the clones is not present; checked against another copy, under half of the missing clones reflect an unresolved V gene, and the others are unexplained. Present in this sample are about 56,000 clones, roughly 76% of which were seen just once. The leading ten clones occupy 5.3% of the sample. The sample here was PBMCs, taken from a glioma patient whose treatment included an IDH1 peptide vaccine. These receptors all stem from a man aged 45-65 years with glioma.

The V gene is TRBV5-4, the J gene TRBJ1-2; 8 nucleotides match TRBD1. The CDR3 length is 15 residues. Germline values: CDR1 SGHNT, CDR2 YYREEE (reference sequence). The ends lost 4 bases at V and 4 bases at J; junction bases unmatched: 9. CDR3 coding DNA: TGTGCCAGCAGCGCCAACCTCGACAGGGGCTATGGCTACACCTTC. This sequence encodes CASSANLDRGYGYTF.

J is TRBJ1-1 and V is TRBV19; D gene uncertain. V lost 6 bases and J lost 0, with 11 bases in between. In germline, CDR1 is LNHDA, CDR2 SQIVND (reference sequence). The CDR3 runs 14 residues. This CDR3 reads CASRELSMNTEAFF. CDR3 coding DNA: TGTGCCAGTAGAGAGCTCAGTATGAACACTGAAGCTTTCTTT.

The CDR3 here is CASSRWAGEGNTIYF. The DNA of the CDR3 is TGTGCCAGCAGCCGTTGGGCGGGCGAAGGAAACACCATATATTTT. V and J are TRBV7-3 and TRBJ1-3; D is ambiguous. The CDR3 has 15 amino acids. Trimming removed 5 bases from V and 4 bases from J, with 15 bases in between. Germline values: CDR1 SGHTA, CDR2 FQGTGA.

This clone was found a few times. The rearrangement uses TRBV29-1 and TRBJ2-2; 9 positions match TRBD1. J lost 1 base, V lost 8 bases, and 5 bases had no gene match. CDR1 is SQVTM, CDR2 ANQGSEA, per germline. This CDR3 is 14 amino acids long. The CDR3 spells CSSRQGVNTGELFF. The CDR3 DNA follows: TGCAGCAGCAGACAGGGGGTGAACACCGGGGAGCTGTTTTTT.

The V and J genes are TRBV7-9 and TRBJ2-7; maybe TRBD1 (6 bases). Germline CDR1 SEHNR, CDR2 FQNEAQ (reference sequence). This CDR3 has 15 residues. The V gene lost 5 bases and the J gene lost 6 bases, with 20 bases spanning the gap. The CDR3: CASSAPLGQGIEQYF. The CDR3 DNA is TGTGCCAGCAGCGCACCCCTGGGGCAGGGGATCGAGCAGTACTTC.

The V gene is TRBV30, the J gene TRBJ1-6; D possibly corresponds to TRBD1 (5 bases). V gave up 5 bases and J gave up 10 bases, with 12 bases separating them. Germline V gene lookup returns CDR1 GTSNPN and CDR2 SVGIG (reference sequence). This CDR3 comprises 12 residues. Here the CDR3 DNA reads TGTGCCTGGTCAGGGTTTGGGTCACCCCTCCACTTT. As protein: CAWSGFGSPLHF.

Written as DNA, the CDR3 is TGTGCCAGCTCACTGTCCGGTGAATTGTCTGGAAACACCATATATTTT. Translation gives CASSLSGELSGNTIYF. The rearrangement uses TRBV18 and TRBJ1-3; D not certain. V dropped 4 bases and J dropped 1 base, with 14 bases sitting between them. The germline CDR1 and CDR2 sequences are KGHSH and LQKENI. The CDR3 extends over 16 amino acids.

This clone was found a few times. The chain carries TRBV7-9 and TRBJ1-6; D is perhaps TRBD1 (5 bases). The CDR3 spans 16 residues. Trimming stripped 6 bases from V and 7 bases from J, with 19 bases between. Germline V gene data show CDR1 as SEHNR and CDR2 as FQNEAQ (reference sequence). The CDR3 nucleotides are TGTGCCAGCAGTGAACAGGAACTTCTGATCAATTCACCCCTCCACTTT. Protein product: CASSEQELLINSPLHF. The complete variable domain, with remaining parts taken from reference TRBV7-9 and TRBJ1-6, reads DTGVSQNPRHKITKRGQNVTFRCDPISEHNRLYWYRQTLGQGPEFLTYFQNEAQLEKSRLLSDRFSAERPKGSFSTLEIQRTEQGDSAMYLCASSEQELLINSPLHFGNGTRLTVT.

The chain uses TRBV23-1 and TRBJ1-5, with D tentatively TRBD1 (6 bases). TRBV23-1 is designated an ORF whose function remains uncertain. V was trimmed by 2 bases and J by 2 bases, leaving 16 bases between them. CDR3 size: 17 residues. CDR3 region: CASSQKAGEKGNQPQHF. In DNA, the CDR3 is TGCGCCAGCAGTCAAAAGGCAGGGGAGAAGGGCAATCAGCCCCAGCATTTT.

The chain combines TRBV6-1 with TRBJ2-7; D not certain. V was pared by 4 bases and J by 6 bases, with 10 bases between. Looked up from germline, CDR1 is MNHNS and CDR2 is SASEGT. The CDR3 extends over 12 amino acids. CDR3 bases: TGTGCCAGCAGTGTAGAATTCGGCGAGCAGTACTTC. As protein: CASSVEFGEQYF.

The V call is TRBV28, the J call TRBJ2-7; D remains unclear. The V and J ends lost 5 bases and 6 bases respectively, with 8 bases between them. Germline CDR1 reads MDHEN; CDR2 reads SYDVKM. The CDR3 loop spans 11 amino acids. Here the CDR3 reads CASSGGSEQYF. The DNA of the CDR3 is TGTGCCAGCAGTGGTGGGTCCGAGCAGTACTTC.

This chain links TRBV6-1 with TRBJ2-7; 8 bases are shared with TRBD1. J lost 1 base, V lost 5 bases, and 4 bases had no gene match. CDR3 length: 14 residues. Germline-derived CDR1 and CDR2 are MNHNS and SASEGT. CDR3: CASSPDRASYEQYF. DNA for the CDR3: TGTGCCAGCAGTCCGGACAGGGCGTCCTACGAGCAGTACTTC.

The chain recombines TRBV11-2 with TRBJ2-3; D gene unclear. Trimming removed 7 bases from V and 7 bases from J, with 9 bases in between. This CDR3 has 11 residues. CDR1 SGHAT and CDR2 FQNNGV come from the germline V gene. CDR3 nucleotide sequence: TGTGCCAGCATGTTAGGATATACGCAGTATTTT. Translating it yields CASMLGYTQYF.

The chain carries TRBV27 and TRBJ2-2; D not resolved. CDR3 length: 12 residues. Per germline, CDR1 MNHEY and CDR2 SMNVEV (reference sequence). This CDR3 reads CASSWNTGELFF. CDR3 bases: TGTGCGTCTAGTTGGAACACCGGGGAGCTGTTTTTT.

The chain employs TRBV9 and TRBJ2-2; D is possibly TRBD2 (6 bases). Between the trimmed V and J ends, which lost 5 bases and 1 base, there was a span of 12 bases. The CDR3 extends over 15 amino acids. Germline CDR1 SGDLS, CDR2 YYNGEE. In nucleotides, the CDR3 is TGTGCCAGCAGTTTCACCGGGGGGAACACCGGGGAGCTGTTTTTT. Translation: CASSFTGGNTGELFF. The full variable domain, rest sourced from reference TRBV9 and TRBJ2-2, is DSGVTQTPKHLITATGQRVTLRCSPRSGDLSVYWYQQSLDQGLQFLIQYYNGEERAKGNILERFSAQQFPDLHSELNLSSLELGDSALYFCASSFTGGNTGELFFGEGSRLTVL.

Here the CDR3 DNA reads TGTGCCTGGGACAGGGGGCAGGCTGAAGCTTTCTTT. It yields the protein CAWDRGQAEAFF. This chain uses TRBV30 with TRBJ1-1; 10 nucleotides agree with TRBD1. CDR1 is GTSNPN and CDR2 is SVGIG in the germline V gene (reference sequence). V lost 5 bases, J lost 6 bases, and 3 bases stayed unmatched. The CDR3 consists of 12 residues.

This rearrangement joins TRBV7-2 to TRBJ2-7; D is unresolved. V lost 5 bases to trimming and J lost 1 base, with 6 bases between them. Germline-derived CDR1 and CDR2 are SGHTA and FQGNSA. The CDR3 spans 12 residues. CDR3 in DNA: TGTGCCAGCAGCAAATTTTCCTACGAGCAGTACTTC. Protein: CASSKFSYEQYF. The full variable domain, with the rest looked up from reference TRBV7-2 and TRBJ2-7, is GAGVSQSPSNKVTEKGKDVELRCDPISGHTALYWYRQSLGQGLEFLIYFQGNSAPDKSGLPSDRFSAERTGGSVSTLTIQRTQQEDSAVYLCASSKFSYEQYFGPGTRLTVT.

This chain uses TRBV11-2 with TRBJ1-1; D gene unclear. CDR3 size: 14 residues. V was pared by 1 base and J by 1 base, with 7 bases between. CDR1 SGHAT and CDR2 FQNNGV come from the germline V gene. The CDR3 DNA sequence: TGTGCCAGCAGCTTAGTTACGGGGAACACTGAAGCTTTCTTT. It specifies CASSLVTGNTEAFF.

This clone was detected a few times. The chain carries TRBV7-9 and TRBJ1-1; 11 bases match TRBD1. The CDR3 covers 14 residues. Unmatched junction bases numbered 11, after V lost 7 bases and J lost 10 bases. The germline V gene encodes CDR1 SEHNR and CDR2 FQNEAQ (reference sequence). CDR3 in DNA: TGTGCCAGCACGTGGACAGGGGGCGCAGGGGGAGCTTTCTTT. Its translation: CASTWTGGAGGAFF. The full variable domain, its missing parts supplied by reference TRBV7-9 and TRBJ1-1, is DTGVSQNPRHKITKRGQNVTFRCDPISEHNRLYWYRQTLGQGPEFLTYFQNEAQLEKSRLLSDRFSAERPKGSFSTLEIQRTEQGDSAMYLCASTWTGGAGGAFFGQGTRLTVV.

The chain employs TRBV4-2 and TRBJ2-1; 9 nucleotides line up with TRBD2. Trimming at V came to 6 bases and at J to 9 bases, leaving 15 bases not matched to a gene. The CDR3 contains 16 residues. Looked up from germline, CDR1 is LGHNA and CDR2 is YNFKEQ. The CDR3: CASSPTSGGPDREQFF. As DNA, the CDR3 is TGTGCCAGCAGTCCTACGAGCGGGGGGCCTGACCGTGAGCAGTTCTTC.

The chain carries TRBV6-6 and TRBJ1-5; 9 bases fit TRBD1. The V segment lost 5 bases and the J segment 4 bases; nucleotides outside the gene matches: 6. The V gene's germline CDR1 is MNHNY and CDR2 SVGAGI (reference sequence). This CDR3 contains 15 residues. As DNA, the CDR3 is TGTGCCAGCAGTACCCGGACAGGGGAGAATCAGCCCCAGCATTTT. It specifies CASSTRTGENQPQHF.

This chain uses TRBV19 with TRBJ1-1; no clear D. The CDR3 extends over 14 amino acids. The V gene's germline CDR1 is LNHDA and CDR2 SQIVND (reference sequence). V lost 5 bases and J 5 bases, leaving 15 bases between the germline ends. The CDR3 sequence: CASSSIGRWTEAFF. The DNA of the CDR3 is TGTGCCAGTAGTTCTATCGGGCGTTGGACTGAAGCTTTCTTT.

CDR3 amino acids: CASSGGSGAGRDEQFF. DNA for the CDR3: TGTGCCAGCAGCGGCGGATCGGGTGCTGGGCGCGATGAGCAGTTCTTC. The chain combines TRBV5-4 with TRBJ2-1, with D unresolved. CDR3 length: 16 residues. Looked up from germline, CDR1 is SGHNT and CDR2 is YYREEE (reference sequence). Trimming left V 4 bases short and J 8 bases short, with 22 bases between.

This clone showed up just a few times. This rearrangement joins TRBV5-1 to TRBJ2-7; maybe TRBD2 (6 bases). The germline V gene has CDR1 SGHRS and CDR2 YFSETQ. Trimming left V 1 base short and J 1 base short, with 9 bases between. The CDR3 sequence is 14 residues long. Written as DNA, the CDR3 is TGCGCCAGCAGCTTGATTGGGGGGTCCTACGAGCAGTACTTC. It specifies CASSLIGGSYEQYF. The full variable domain, with the rest looked up from reference TRBV5-1 and TRBJ2-7, is KAGVTQTPRYLIKTRGQQVTLSCSPISGHRSVSWYQQTPGQGLQFLFEYFSETQRNKGNFPGRFSGRQFSNSRSEMNVSTLELGDSALYLCASSLIGGSYEQYFGPGTRLTVT.

The chain couples TRBV25-1 to TRBJ2-5; possibly TRBD2 for D (6 bases). The CDR3 is 13 amino acids. Germline values: CDR1 MGHDK, CDR2 SYGVNS. Trimming removed 7 bases at V and 5 bases at J, with 14 bases between. The CDR3 sequence: CASTRPGEETQYF. The DNA of the CDR3 is TGTGCCAGCACCCGGCCGGGGGAGGAGACCCAGTACTTC. The whole variable domain, remainder taken from reference TRBV25-1 and TRBJ2-5, is EADIYQTPRYLVIGTGKKITLECSQTMGHDKMYWYQQDPGMELHLIHYSYGVNSTEKGDLSSESTVSRIRTEHFPLTLESARPSHTSQYLCASTRPGEETQYFGPGTRLLVL.

This clone has just one count. The chain has TRBV19 and TRBJ2-5, with 7 bases fitting TRBD2. This CDR3 region has 15 residues. CDR1 LNHDA and CDR2 SQIVND come from the germline V gene (reference sequence). The V and J ends lost 3 bases and 2 bases, in that order; junction bases with no gene match: 6. In DNA form, the CDR3 reads TGTGCCAGTAGTATTAGGGGACTACCTCAAGAGACCCAGTACTTC. Encoded protein: CASSIRGLPQETQYF.

This clone was recorded a few times. The rearrangement links TRBV19 to TRBJ2-7; D unclear. From germline, CDR1 is LNHDA and CDR2 SQIVND (reference sequence). Trimming pared 8 bases from V and 3 bases from J, leaving 8 bases between. The CDR3 has 11 residues. Here the CDR3 reads CASLAFYEQYF. CDR3 in DNA: TGTGCCAGTTTGGCGTTCTACGAGCAGTACTTC.

The J gene is TRBJ2-2, the V gene TRBV15; D tentatively fits TRBD1 or TRBD2 (5 bases each). Germline CDR1 LNHNV, CDR2 YYDKDF (reference sequence). CDR3 length equals 16 residues. V lost 1 base and J lost 4, with 13 bases in between. The CDR3 is CATSRGRGRGTGELFF. Written as DNA, the CDR3 is TGTGCCACCAGCAGAGGACGGGGCCGAGGCACCGGGGAGCTGTTTTTT.

This clone is a singleton in its sample. The genes are TRBV6-5 and TRBJ2-5; no reliable D call. Germline-derived CDR1 and CDR2 are MNHEY and SVGAGI. V lost 0 bases and J lost 5, with 7 bases in between. The CDR3 covers 13 residues. The DNA for the CDR3 is TGTGCCAGCAGTTACTCCCGGTCCGAGACCCAGTACTTC. Protein sequence: CASSYSRSETQYF.

The sample holds one count of this clone. The genes are TRBV5-4 and TRBJ2-7; 8 nucleotides match TRBD1. Germline CDR1 and CDR2: SGHNT and YYREEE (reference sequence). This CDR3 comprises 15 residues. With V trimmed by 4 bases and J by 2 bases, 8 bases remained unmatched. Here the CDR3 reads CASSATGGIAYEQYF. The CDR3 DNA is TGTGCCAGCAGCGCCACAGGGGGGATTGCCTACGAGCAGTACTTC. The variable domain in full, with the rest retrieved from reference TRBV5-4 and TRBJ2-7, is ETGVTQSPTHLIKTRGQQVTLRCSSQSGHNTVSWYQQALGQGPQFIFQYYREEENGRGNFPPRFSGLQFPNYSSELNVNALELDDSALYLCASSATGGIAYEQYFGPGTRLTVT.